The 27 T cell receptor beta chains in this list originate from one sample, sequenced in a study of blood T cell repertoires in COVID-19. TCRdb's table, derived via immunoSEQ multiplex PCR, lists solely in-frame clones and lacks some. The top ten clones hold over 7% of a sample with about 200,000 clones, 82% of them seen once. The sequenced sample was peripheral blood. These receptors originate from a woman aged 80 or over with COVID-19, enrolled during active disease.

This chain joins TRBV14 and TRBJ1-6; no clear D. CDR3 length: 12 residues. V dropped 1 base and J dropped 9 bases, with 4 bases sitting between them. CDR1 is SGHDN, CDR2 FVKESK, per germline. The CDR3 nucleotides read TGTGCCAGCAGCCAAGGTCGTTCACCCCTCCACTTT. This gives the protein CASSQGRSPLHF.

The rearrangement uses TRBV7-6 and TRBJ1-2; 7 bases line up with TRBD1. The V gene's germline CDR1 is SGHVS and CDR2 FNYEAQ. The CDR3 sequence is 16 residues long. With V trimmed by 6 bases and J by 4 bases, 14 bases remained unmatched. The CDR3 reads CASSQGPRGLSYGYTF. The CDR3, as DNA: TGTGCCAGCAGTCAGGGTCCTAGGGGGCTCAGCTATGGCTACACCTTC.

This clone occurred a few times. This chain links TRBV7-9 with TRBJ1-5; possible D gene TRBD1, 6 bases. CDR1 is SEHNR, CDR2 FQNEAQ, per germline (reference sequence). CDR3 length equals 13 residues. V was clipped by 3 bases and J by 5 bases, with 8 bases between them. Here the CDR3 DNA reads TGTGCCAGCAGCTTGTCAGGGGATCAGCCCCAGCATTTT. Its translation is CASSLSGDQPQHF.

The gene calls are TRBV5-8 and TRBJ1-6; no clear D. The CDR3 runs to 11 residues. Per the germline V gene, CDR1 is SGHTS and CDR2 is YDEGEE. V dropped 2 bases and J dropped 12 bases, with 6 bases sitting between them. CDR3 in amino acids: CASSLFGPLHF. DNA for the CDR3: TGTGCCAGCAGCTTATTCGGACCCCTCCACTTT.

CDR3 sequence reads: CASSALAGGFTDTQYF. CDR3 nucleotides: TGTGCCAGCAGCGCCCTAGCGGGGGGATTCACAGATACGCAGTATTTT. J is TRBJ2-3 and V is TRBV9; TRBD2 agrees at 11 bases. CDR1 is SGDLS, CDR2 YYNGEE, per germline. Trimming took 3 bases from V and 2 from J; bases not matched to a gene: 5. The CDR3 runs to 16 residues.

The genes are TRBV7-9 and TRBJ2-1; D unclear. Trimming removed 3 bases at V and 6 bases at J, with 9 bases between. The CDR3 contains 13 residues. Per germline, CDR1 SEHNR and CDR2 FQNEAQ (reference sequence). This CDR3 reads CASSFPYSNEQFF. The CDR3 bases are TGTGCCAGCAGCTTCCCTTACAGCAATGAGCAGTTCTTC.

CDR3 protein: CASSVNSVSGNSPLHF. The CDR3 DNA follows: TGTGCCAGCAGTGTCAACAGTGTGTCCGGCAATTCACCCCTCCACTTT. This rearrangement joins TRBV2 to TRBJ1-6; D not certain. The V end lost 4 bases, the J end lost 7 bases, and 17 bases lay between the germline ends. This CDR3 region has 16 residues. From germline, CDR1 is SNHLY and CDR2 FYNNEI.

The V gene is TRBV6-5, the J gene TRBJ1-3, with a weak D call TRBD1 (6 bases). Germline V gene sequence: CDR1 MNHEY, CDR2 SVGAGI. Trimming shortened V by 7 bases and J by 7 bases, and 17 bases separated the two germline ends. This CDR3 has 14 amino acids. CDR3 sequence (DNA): TGTGCCAGCAATCCGCGGACGGGGGGCAACACCATATATTTT. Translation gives CASNPRTGGNTIYF.

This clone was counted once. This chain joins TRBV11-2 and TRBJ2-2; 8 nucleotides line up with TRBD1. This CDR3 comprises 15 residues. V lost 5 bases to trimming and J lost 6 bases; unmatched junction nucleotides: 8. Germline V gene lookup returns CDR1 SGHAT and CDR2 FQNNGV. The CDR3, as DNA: TGTGCCAGCAGCCAGGGACAGGTTACGGCCGGGGAGCTGTTTTTT. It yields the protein CASSQGQVTAGELFF.

In DNA form, the CDR3 reads TGTGCCAGCAAGGGGTCCGTCAGGGAAGGTCGTAAGCAGTTCTTC. Encoded protein: CASKGSVREGRKQFF. This rearrangement joins TRBV6-5 to TRBJ2-1; a weak D match, TRBD1 (5 bases). The CDR3 spans 15 residues. Germline-derived CDR1 and CDR2 are MNHEY and SVGAGI. V shed 7 bases and J shed 11 bases, with 24 bases lying between them.

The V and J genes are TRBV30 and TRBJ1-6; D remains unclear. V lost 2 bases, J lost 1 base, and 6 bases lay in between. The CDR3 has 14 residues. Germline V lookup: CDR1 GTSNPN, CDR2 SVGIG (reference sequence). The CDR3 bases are TGTGCCTGGAGTATAGTTTCCTATAATTCACCCCTCCACTTT. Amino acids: CAWSIVSYNSPLHF.

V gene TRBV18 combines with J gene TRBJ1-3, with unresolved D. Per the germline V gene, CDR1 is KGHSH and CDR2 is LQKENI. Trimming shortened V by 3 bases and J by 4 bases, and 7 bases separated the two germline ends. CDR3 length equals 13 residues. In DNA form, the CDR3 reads TGTGCCAGCTCACCTGAACTAGGAAACACCATATATTTT. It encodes CASSPELGNTIYF.

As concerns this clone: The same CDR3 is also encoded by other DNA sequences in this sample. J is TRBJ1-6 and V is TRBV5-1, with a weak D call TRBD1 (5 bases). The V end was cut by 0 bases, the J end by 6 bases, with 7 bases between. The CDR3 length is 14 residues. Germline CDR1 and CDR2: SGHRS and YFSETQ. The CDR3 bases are TGCGCCAGCAGCTTGGGCCAGGGTAATTCACCCCTCCACTTT. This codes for CASSLGQGNSPLHF.

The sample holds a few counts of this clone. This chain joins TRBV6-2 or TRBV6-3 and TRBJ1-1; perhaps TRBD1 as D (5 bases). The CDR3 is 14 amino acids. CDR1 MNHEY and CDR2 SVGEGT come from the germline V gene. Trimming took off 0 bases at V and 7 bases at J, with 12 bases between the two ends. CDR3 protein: CASSYSTRAVEAFF. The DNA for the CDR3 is TGTGCCAGCAGTTACTCGACCAGGGCGGTTGAAGCTTTCTTT.

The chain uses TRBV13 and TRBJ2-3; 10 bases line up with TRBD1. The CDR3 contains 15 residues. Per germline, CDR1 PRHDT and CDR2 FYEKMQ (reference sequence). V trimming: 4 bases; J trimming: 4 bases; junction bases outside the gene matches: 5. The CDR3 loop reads CASSSDRGMADTQYF. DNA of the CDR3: TGTGCCAGCAGCTCGGACAGGGGGATGGCAGATACGCAGTATTTT.

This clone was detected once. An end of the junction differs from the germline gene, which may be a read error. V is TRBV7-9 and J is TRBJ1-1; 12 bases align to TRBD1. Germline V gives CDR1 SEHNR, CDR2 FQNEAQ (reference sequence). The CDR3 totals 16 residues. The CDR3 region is CASRLGTGGRETEAFF. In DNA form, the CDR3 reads TGTGCCAGCAGGTTAGGGACAGGGGGCCGTGAGACTGAAGCTTTCTTT.

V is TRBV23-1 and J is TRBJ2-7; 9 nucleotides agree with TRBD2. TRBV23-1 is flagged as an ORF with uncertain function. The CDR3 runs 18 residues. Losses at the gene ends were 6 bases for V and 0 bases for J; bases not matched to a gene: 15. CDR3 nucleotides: TGCGCCAGCAGCAAGCTCAGGACGAGCGGGAGGAGCTCCTACGAGCAGTACTTC. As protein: CASSKLRTSGRSSYEQYF.

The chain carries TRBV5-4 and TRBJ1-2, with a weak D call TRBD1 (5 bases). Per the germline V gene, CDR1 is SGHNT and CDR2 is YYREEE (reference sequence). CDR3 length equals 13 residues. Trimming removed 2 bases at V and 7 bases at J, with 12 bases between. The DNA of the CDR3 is TGTGCCAGCAGCTTTCTCAGGGTCTCTGGCTACACCTTC. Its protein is CASSFLRVSGYTF.

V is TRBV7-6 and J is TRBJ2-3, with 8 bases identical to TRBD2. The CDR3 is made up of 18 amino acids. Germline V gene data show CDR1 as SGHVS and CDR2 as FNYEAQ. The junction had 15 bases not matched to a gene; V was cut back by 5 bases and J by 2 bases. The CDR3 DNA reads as TGTGCCAGCAGCCCCGGGACTAGAACAGCGTTACTCACAGATACGCAGTATTTT. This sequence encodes CASSPGTRTALLTDTQYF. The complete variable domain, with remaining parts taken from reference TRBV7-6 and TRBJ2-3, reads GAGVSQSPRYKVTKRGQDVALRCDPISGHVSLYWYRQALGQGPEFLTYFNYEAQQDKSGLPNDRFSAERPEGSISTLTIQRTEQRDSAMYRCASSPGTRTALLTDTQYFGPGTRLTVL.

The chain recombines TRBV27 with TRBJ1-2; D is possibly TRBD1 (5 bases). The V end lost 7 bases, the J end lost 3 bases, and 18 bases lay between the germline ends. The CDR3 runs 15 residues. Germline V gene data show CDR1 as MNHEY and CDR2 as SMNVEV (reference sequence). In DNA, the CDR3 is TGTGCCAGCACCAAACGGGGGACGGGAGACTATGGCTACACCTTC. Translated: CASTKRGTGDYGYTF.

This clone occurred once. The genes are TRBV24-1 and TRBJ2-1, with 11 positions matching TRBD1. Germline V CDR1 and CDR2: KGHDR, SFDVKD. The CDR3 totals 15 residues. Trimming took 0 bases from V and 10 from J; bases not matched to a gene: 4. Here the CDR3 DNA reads TGTGCCACCAGTGATTTGGGACAGGGGGCGAAAGAGCAGTTCTTC. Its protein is CATSDLGQGAKEQFF.

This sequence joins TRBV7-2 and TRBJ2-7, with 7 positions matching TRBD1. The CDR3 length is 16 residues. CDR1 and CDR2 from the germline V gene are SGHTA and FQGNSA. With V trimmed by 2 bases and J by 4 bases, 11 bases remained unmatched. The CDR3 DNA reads TGTGCCAGCAGCTTAAGTACTGACAGGGCACCGTACGAGCAGTACTTC. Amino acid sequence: CASSLSTDRAPYEQYF.

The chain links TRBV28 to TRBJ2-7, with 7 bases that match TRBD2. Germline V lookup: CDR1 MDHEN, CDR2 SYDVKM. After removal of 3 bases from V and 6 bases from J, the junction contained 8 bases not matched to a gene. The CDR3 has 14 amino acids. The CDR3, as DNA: TGTGCCAGCAGTTTGGTTGCGGGAGTTGTCGAGCAGTACTTC. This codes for CASSLVAGVVEQYF.

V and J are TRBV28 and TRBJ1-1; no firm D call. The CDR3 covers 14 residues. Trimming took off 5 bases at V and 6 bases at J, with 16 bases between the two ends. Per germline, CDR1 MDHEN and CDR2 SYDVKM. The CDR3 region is CASSLNQVNAEAFF. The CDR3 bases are TGTGCCAGCAGTCTAAACCAGGTCAATGCTGAAGCTTTCTTT.

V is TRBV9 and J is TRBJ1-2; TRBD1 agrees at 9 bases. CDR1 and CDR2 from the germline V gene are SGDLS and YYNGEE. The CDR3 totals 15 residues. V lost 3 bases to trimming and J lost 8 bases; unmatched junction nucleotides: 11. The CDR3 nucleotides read TGTGCCAGCAGCGCCGGACAGGGGCTTGGGAGCGGCTACACCTTC. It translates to CASSAGQGLGSGYTF.

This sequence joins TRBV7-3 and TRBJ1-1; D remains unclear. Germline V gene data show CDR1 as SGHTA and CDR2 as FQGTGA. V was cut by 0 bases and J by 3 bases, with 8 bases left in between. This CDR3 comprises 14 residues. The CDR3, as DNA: TGTGCCAGCAGCTTAACCGGGAGGGACACTGAAGCTTTCTTT. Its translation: CASSLTGRDTEAFF.

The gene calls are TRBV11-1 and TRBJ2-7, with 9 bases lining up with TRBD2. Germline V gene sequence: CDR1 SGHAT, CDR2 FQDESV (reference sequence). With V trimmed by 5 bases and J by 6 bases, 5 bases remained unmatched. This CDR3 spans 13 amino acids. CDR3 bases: TGTGCCAGCAGCCTGGGACTAGCCGCCGAGCAGTACTTC. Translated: CASSLGLAAEQYF.